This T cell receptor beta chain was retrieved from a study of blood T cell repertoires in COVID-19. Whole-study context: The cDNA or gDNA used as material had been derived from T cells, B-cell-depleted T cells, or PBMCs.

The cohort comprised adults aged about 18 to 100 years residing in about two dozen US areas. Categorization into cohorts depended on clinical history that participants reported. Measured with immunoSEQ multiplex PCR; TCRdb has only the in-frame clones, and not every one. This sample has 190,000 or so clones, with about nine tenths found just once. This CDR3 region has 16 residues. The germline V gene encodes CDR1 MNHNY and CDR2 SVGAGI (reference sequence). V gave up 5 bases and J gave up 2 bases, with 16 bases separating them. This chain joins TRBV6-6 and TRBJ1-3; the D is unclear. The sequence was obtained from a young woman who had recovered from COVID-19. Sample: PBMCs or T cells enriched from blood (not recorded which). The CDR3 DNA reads TGTGCCAGCAGTCAACCGACTTATCTCCCTGGAAACACCATATATTTT. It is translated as CASSQPTYLPGNTIYF.